This T cell receptor beta chain was recorded in a study of OX40 agonist ivuxolimab in advanced cancers. Study summary: Two patients with cutaneous melanoma and one with hepatocellular carcinoma, three in total, showed partial responses.

The CDR3 length is 14 residues. CDR1 and CDR2 from the germline V gene are SGHDT and YYEEEE. V dropped 0 bases and J dropped 4; count of bases not matched to a gene: 4. Libraries were prepared by immunoSEQ multiplex PCR; TCRdb keeps only in-frame clonotypes and omits some of them. Altogether 100,000 to 120,000 clones are present, around nine tenths being singletons, with the ten largest covering about 0.28%. The TCR comes from an adult with an advanced solid tumor such as melanoma, head and neck, liver or kidney cancer. The sample here was CD4+ or CD8+ T cells sorted from blood, taken in a trial of the OX40 agonist ivuxolimab. This chain uses TRBV5-6 with TRBJ2-7, with 7 bases lining up with TRBD1. CDR3 in amino acids: CASSLAGRGYEQYF. The CDR3 bases are TGTGCCAGCAGCTTGGCCGGCAGGGGGTACGAGCAGTACTTC.